This T cell receptor beta chain originates from a study of cytomegalovirus exposure and HLA in healthy donors. Study-level points and caveats: Cytomegalovirus-associated status was assigned to approximately 160 TCR beta chains. According to reports, the classifier identified cytomegalovirus status with high specificity and sensitivity. According to a subsequent analysis, TCR clusters identified in the first cohort showed a tendency to co-occur across the 100 to 150 validation repertoires. Most TCR sequences were seen very rarely across donors, but some public TCRs occurred in many.

Of note for this clone: As yet, its antigen is unknown.

The data were produced by immunoSEQ multiplex PCR, yet TCRdb's version contains in-frame clones alone and is incomplete. The profile shows fewer than 150,000 clones, 86% of them singletons. The CDR3 extends over 13 amino acids. CDR1 and CDR2 (germline): SGHKS, YYEKEE (reference sequence). Trimming shortened V by 2 bases and J by 7 bases, and 10 bases separated the two germline ends. This TCR was recovered from a man aged 18 to 35 in good health and CMV-seronegative. The chain combines TRBV5-5 with TRBJ1-5; D possibly corresponds to TRBD1 (6 bases). The sample consisted of PBMCs. The DNA for the CDR3 is TGTGCCAGCAGCTTTGACAGGAACCAGCCCCAGCATTTT. Its translation: CASSFDRNQPQHF. The whole variable domain, remainder taken from reference TRBV5-5 and TRBJ1-5, is DAGVTQSPTHLIKTRGQQVTLRCSPISGHKSVSWYQQVLGQGPQFIFQYYEKEERGRGNFPDRFSARQFPNYSSELNVNALLLGDSALYLCASSFDRNQPQHFGDGTRLSIL.